This is a list of T cell receptor beta chains from one sample in a study of cytomegalovirus exposure and HLA in healthy donors. Libraries were prepared by immunoSEQ multiplex PCR; TCRdb keeps only in-frame clonotypes and omits some of them. In the table there are about 200,000 clones, roughly 80% of which are singletons. The sample taken for sequencing was PBMCs. Receptors were obtained from a woman aged 18-35 years in good health and CMV-seronegative. The conserved cysteine and the conserved F or W are not part of the CDR3 here. A clone size is listed for some rows: how often the clone was seen (once, few, many), or a class if it is expanded.

J,size,V,CDR3
TRBJ1-2,-,TRBV4-2,ASSQDGGGYT
TRBJ1-1,-,TRBV27,ASSLQGARNAF
TRBJ2-3,few,TRBV5-4,ASSRMETSTDTQY
TRBJ2-1,once,TRBV5-1,ASSSTSHSYNEQF
TRBJ2-7,-,TRBV29-1,SVAMYLTGGYEQY
TRBJ1-5,-,TRBV4-3,ASSQEYGSSAQPQH
TRBJ2-5,-,TRBV11-3,ASSLGPGREQY
TRBJ2-7,-,TRBV19,ASSPFPSYEQY
TRBJ2-2,-,TRBV4-3,ASSQYGKTNTGELF
TRBJ2-5,few,TRBV5-1,ASSTLSRDLDETQY
TRBJ1-2,-,TRBV4-1,ASSQGTGGGYGYT
TRBJ1-2,-,TRBV4-3,ASSQVGQTNYGST
TRBJ2-1,-,TRBV4-2,ASSPGLAARYNEQF
TRBJ2-5,-,TRBV7-2,ASSLVAGGETQY